Sequencing of this TCR beta chain was carried out in a study of identical twins listed by TCRdb under 2016. About the study as a whole: To test whether fetal clonotypes persist, this study deep-sequenced TCR alpha and beta repertoires from monozygotic twins, from unrelated adults of various ages, and from cord blood. Replicate twin experiments were performed at different times using different library preparation protocols to rule out contamination.

Study-wide conclusions, independent of this receptor: In beta out-of-frame sequences, excess twin sharing was weaker, because having fewer shared sequences lowered the signal-to-noise ratio. Compared with coincidental sharing between unrelated individuals, an excess of low generation-probability sequences was observed among out-of-frame TCR alpha sequences shared between twins. Fewer insertions were carried by abundant cord blood beta clonotypes; a weaker similar trend was observed in young adult naive repertoires, while no such trend was observed in memory repertoires. Invariant T cells such as MAIT and iNKT could partly confound zero-insertion analyses, although diverse VJ usage argued against such confounding for most clonotypes. Recombination models systematically underestimated out-of-frame TCR alpha sharing in monozygotic twins but agreed with sharing between unrelated individuals. Conclusions relied on cross-sectional statistical analysis, since the same donors could not be followed over many years.

This clonotype was seen a handful of times. Its cognate antigen has yet to be identified. Base qualities are not provided; no much larger clone lies one nucleotide away. From its cysteine to its phenylalanine, the CDR3 spans 14 amino acids. Here the CDR3 DNA is all that survives: 42 bases in frame from base 1. CDR1 and CDR2, per the germline V gene, are WSHSY and SAAADI. Trimming removed 7 bases from V and 0 bases from J, leaving 12 bases between the germline ends. Every donor in the study was a healthy Caucasian. Three pairs of female monozygotic twins, all aged about 18 to 30 years, made up the twin cohort. Peripheral blood mononuclear cells were used as the source from which RNA for TCR libraries was isolated. Libraries were made using 5' RACE. Sequenced using an Illumina HiSeq 2000. Template switching introduced a universal primer binding site; the final cDNA contained a unique molecular identifier, enabling accurate counting of TCR cDNA molecules. First-strand cDNA for TCR alpha and beta chains was synthesized from specific primers in the conserved constant-segment region. To control for contamination, every cDNA library carried two barcodes: a SMART-Mk sample barcode plus Illumina barcodes. TruSeq adapter sequences, together with Illumina sample barcodes, were added in two successive PCR steps. The TCR alpha and beta cDNA libraries were sequenced on the Illumina HiSeq platform using custom primers. The original pipeline was this. Unique molecular identifiers were extracted from raw reads with MiGEC, and CDR3 positions were determined with MiXCR. Recombination models were inferred per individual with the repgenHMM and IGoR tools using an EM algorithm. Shared clonotypes were analyzed with the tcR package in R, and sharing was normalized by the product of cloneset sizes. To study raw recombination without the effects of thymic and clonal selection, out-of-frame nonproductive sequences were analyzed. TCRdb reanalyzed the raw reads on its own, using fastp at Q25 for trimming and MiXCR for clone calling, and kept in-frame beta chains. Here each entry gathers all rows of one CDR3 protein and keeps the most common genes and DNA. TCRdb's processing, not the authors', yielded these V and J calls. This sample is represented by some 690,000 distinct CDR3 sequences; approximately 22% of them were singletons. Of the sample, around 4.4% falls within the top ten clones.

This same sample was also part of a study on T cells expressing NK-cell markers. The second study also describes: In sorted CD3+CD56+NKG2C+, CD3+CD56+NKG2C- and CD3+CD56-NKG2C+ T-cell subsets from several donors, TCR beta-chain repertoires were profiled. Seven of the eight sequenced donors were HCMV-seropositive and one was HCMV-seronegative. In several experiments an anti-gammadeltaTCR antibody was added to restrict sorting to alphabetaTCR-expressing T cells. In six donors, the dominant CD3+CD56+NKG2C+ clonotypes were among the top 10 CD8+ clonotypes and accounted for roughly 1.0-8% of CD8+ T cells. Those dominant clonotypes were again the most abundant among CD3+CD56-NKG2C+ cells in a handful of donors, at about 25-60.1%. It remained unclear whether the expanded NKG2C-expressing T cell clones were specific for HCMV antigens. Randomly selected healthy volunteers, three men and five women, were used as the eight sequenced donors. HCMV serostatus was determined by detecting HCMV-specific IgG in serum with a commercial ELISA kit. For more than 5 donors, unsorted PBMC were also used to sequence bulk peripheral blood T-cell repertoires. MIGEC was used to demultiplex reads and group the reads by UMI, and MiTCR was used to assemble and quantify clonotypes. To remove erroneous sequences, TCR cDNA sequences were retained only when supported by two or more reads. The tcR package was used for downstream repertoire analysis, with clonotypes matched between fractions based on CDR3 nucleotide sequence plus V segment. Antigen specificity was annotated against VDJdb with VDJmatch, allowing one amino acid substitution in CDR3.

The TCR comes from a woman younger than 30 in good health. The sequencing input was PBMCs. The sequence joins TRBV10-2 to TRBJ2-5; a tentative D match to TRBD2 spans 6 bases. Here the CDR3 is given as CASKGSGYQETQYF. The sequenced DNA: TGCGCCAGCAAAGGAAGCGGGTACCAAGAGACCCAGTACTTC.